These 20 T cell receptor beta chains came from one sample sequenced in a study of blood T cell repertoires in COVID-19. Only in-frame clones appear in the TCRdb table, and some are missing; sequencing was by immunoSEQ multiplex PCR. This sample has 180,000 or so clones; roughly 84% occur once, and the top ten carry approximately 14%. The sequenced material came from PBMCs or T cells enriched from blood (not recorded which). These receptors came from a man aged 45-60 years who had recovered from COVID-19.

This clone has only a few counts. This sequence joins TRBV2 and TRBJ1-1; D remains ambiguous. The CDR3 covers 15 residues. Germline lookup yields CDR1 SNHLY and CDR2 FYNNEI. Trimming took 6 bases from V and 1 from J, leaving 15 bases between them. CDR3 loop: CASSGRRARNTEAFF. The CDR3 DNA reads as TGTGCCAGCAGCGGAAGGCGGGCGCGGAACACTGAAGCTTTCTTT. The whole variable domain, remainder taken from reference TRBV2 and TRBJ1-1, is EPEVTQTPSHQVTQMGQEVILRCVPISNHLYFYWYRQILGQKVEFLVSFYNNEISEKSEIFDDQFSVERPDGSNFTLKIRSTKLEDSAMYFCASSGRRARNTEAFFGQGTRLTVV.

The V call is TRBV28, the J call TRBJ1-2, with TRBD1 matching over 11 bases. The CDR3 spans 18 residues. Germline CDR1 MDHEN, CDR2 SYDVKM. The V and J ends lost 4 bases and 5 bases, in that order; junction bases with no gene match: 15. The CDR3 loop is CASSSAGQGDFLDYGYTF. The CDR3 DNA reads TGTGCCAGCAGTTCTGCGGGACAGGGGGACTTTTTGGATTATGGCTACACCTTC.

The CDR3 is CASSLEGQGGDTGELFF. DNA for the CDR3: TGCGCCAGCAGCTTGGAGGGGCAGGGAGGGGACACCGGGGAGCTGTTTTTT. This sequence joins TRBV5-1 and TRBJ2-2, with 7 bases identical to TRBD2. V trimming: 0 bases; J trimming: 3 bases; junction bases outside the gene matches: 8. This CDR3 is built from 17 residues. Germline V gene data show CDR1 as SGHRS and CDR2 as YFSETQ.

The chain uses TRBV29-1 and TRBJ1-2; D is perhaps TRBD1 (5 bases). There are 11 residues in the CDR3. Germline loops: CDR1 SQVTM, CDR2 ANQGSEA. Trimming stripped 7 bases from V and 6 bases from J, with 12 bases between. The CDR3 here is CSAQGLDGYTF. CDR3 coding DNA: TGCAGCGCTCAGGGTCTGGATGGCTACACCTTC.

A word on this clone: Other nucleotide sequences in the sample specify the same CDR3. The chain recombines TRBV20-1 with TRBJ1-1, with TRBD1 as a possible D gene (5 bases). Trimming shortened V by 3 bases and J by 8 bases, and 10 bases separated the two germline ends. Germline V CDR1 and CDR2: DFQATT, SNEGSKA (reference sequence). There are 11 residues in the CDR3. The CDR3 spells CSASSGHEAFF. Written as DNA, the CDR3 is TGCAGTGCTAGTTCCGGACACGAAGCTTTCTTT.

The DNA for the CDR3 is TGTGCCAGCAGCTCTGGGGGCGGGAATGAGCAGTTCTTC. Translation gives CASSSGGGNEQFF. The chain employs TRBV7-7 and TRBJ2-1; D is perhaps TRBD1 (6 bases). This CDR3 comprises 13 residues. The V end was cut by 4 bases, the J end by 7 bases, with 11 bases between. The germline V gene encodes CDR1 SSHAT and CDR2 FNYEAQ (reference sequence).

V usage is TRBV4-2 and J usage is TRBJ1-4; 11 positions match TRBD1. The CDR3 has 15 residues. The trim removed 6 bases at V and 7 bases at J, leaving 7 bases unmatched. The germline gives CDR1 LGHNA, CDR2 YNFKEQ. For the CDR3, the DNA is TGTGCCAGCAGTCGAACCGGGACAGGGGGTGAAAAACTGTTTTTT. It encodes CASSRTGTGGEKLFF.

This clone showed up just once. The chain carries TRBV7-9 and TRBJ1-2; possibly TRBD1 for D (6 bases). V lost 4 bases and J lost 4, with 16 bases in between. This CDR3 is built from 15 residues. Per the germline V gene, CDR1 is SEHNR and CDR2 is FQNEAQ (reference sequence). The CDR3 here is CASSYLRDRSYGYTF. CDR3 DNA sequence: TGTGCCAGCAGCTACCTCCGAGACAGGAGCTATGGCTACACCTTC.

The chain combines TRBV30 with TRBJ1-6, with D possibly TRBD1 on 5 matching bases. Per germline, CDR1 GTSNPN and CDR2 SVGIG (reference sequence). Trimming shortened V by 3 bases and J by 9 bases, and 12 bases separated the two germline ends. This CDR3 has 13 amino acids. The CDR3 DNA follows: TGTGCCTGGAGAGAGTACAGGAGTTCACCCCTCCACTTT. Its translation: CAWREYRSSPLHF. Full variable domain (rest looked up from reference TRBV30 and TRBJ1-6): SQTIHQWPATLVQPVGSPLSLECTVEGTSNPNLYWYRQAAGRGLQLLFYSVGIGQISSEVPQNLSASRPQDRQFILSSKKLLLSDSGFYLCAWREYRSSPLHFGNGTRLTVT.

This clone was observed a single time. The chain links TRBV29-1 to TRBJ1-1; TRBD1 agrees at 10 bases. The CDR3 runs 12 residues. Trimming took 5 bases from V and 10 from J; bases not matched to a gene: 7. CDR1 and CDR2 from the germline V gene are SQVTM and ANQGSEA. The CDR3 protein is CSVRQGADRAFF. The CDR3 nucleotides are TGCAGCGTTAGACAGGGGGCGGATAGAGCTTTCTTT. Looking up the rest from reference TRBV29-1 and TRBJ1-1 gives the full variable domain: SAVISQKPSRDICQRGTSLTIQCQVDSQVTMMFWYRQQPGQSLTLIATANQGSEATYESGFVIDKFPISRPNLTFSTLTVSNMSPEDSSIYLCSVRQGADRAFFGQGTRLTVV.

The chain employs TRBV18 and TRBJ2-6, with D possibly matching TRBD1 (7 bases). V was trimmed by 3 bases and J by 10 bases, leaving 19 bases between them. Germline CDR1 reads KGHSH; CDR2 reads LQKENI. CDR3 length: 16 amino acids. The chain's CDR3 is CASSPPGGIRRNVLTF. As DNA, the CDR3 is TGTGCCAGCTCACCTCCAGGGGGGATTAGACGAAACGTCCTGACTTTC. Variable domain in full (rest from reference TRBV18 and TRBJ2-6): NAGVMQNPRHLVRRRGQEARLRCSPMKGHSHVYWYRQLPEEGLKFMVYLQKENIIDESGMPKERFSAEFPKEGPSILRIQQVVRGDSAAYFCASSPPGGIRRNVLTFGAGSRLTVL.

CDR3 coding DNA: TGTGCCAGCAGCCAAGAAGTTGGCTTGGCCCAGTACTTC. It specifies CASSQEVGLAQYF. The gene calls are TRBV3-1 (or the pseudogene TRBV3-2) and TRBJ2-5; D call uncertain. CDR1 is LGHDT and CDR2 is YNNKEL in the germline V gene (reference sequence). Between the trimmed V and J ends, which lost 0 bases and 9 bases, there was a span of 11 bases. The length of the CDR3 is 13 residues.

The chain recombines TRBV6-1 with TRBJ2-7, with D possibly being TRBD2 (5 bases). Germline values: CDR1 MNHNS, CDR2 SASEGT. CDR3 length equals 15 residues. Trimming took off 2 bases at V and 3 bases at J, with 14 bases between the two ends. CDR3 protein: CASSEQLRGLYEQYF. CDR3 sequence (DNA): TGTGCCAGCAGTGAACAGTTAAGAGGGCTCTACGAGCAGTACTTC.

This chain joins TRBV18 and TRBJ2-3, with 9 positions matching TRBD2. Germline V CDR1 and CDR2: KGHSH, LQKENI. The trim removed 3 bases at V and 1 base at J, leaving 5 bases unmatched. The CDR3 extends over 16 amino acids. The DNA for the CDR3 is TGTGCCAGCTCACCTACACAGCGGGGGGGCACAGATACGCAGTATTTT. Encoded protein: CASSPTQRGGTDTQYF.

The CDR3 protein is CASAGQGTDTQYF. The DNA for the CDR3 is TGTGCCAGCGCTGGACAGGGCACAGATACGCAGTATTTT. The chain recombines TRBV12-3 or TRBV12-4 with TRBJ2-3; 7 positions match TRBD1. The CDR3 totals 13 residues. Germline trimming cut 8 bases from V and 1 base from J; bases unmatched to any gene: 3.

The rearrangement links TRBV27 to TRBJ2-2, with 8 bases identical to TRBD2. The CDR3 length is 14 residues. V shed 7 bases and J 5 bases; nucleotides not matched to a gene: 6. Germline V gene data show CDR1 as MNHEY and CDR2 as SMNVEV (reference sequence). CDR3 bases: TGTGCCAGCACCCCCGGGGGGGATACCGGGGAGCTGTTTTTT. It is translated as CASTPGGDTGELFF.

This clone was observed at least ten times. V is TRBV10-2 and J is TRBJ1-6; no definite D call. In germline, CDR1 is WSHSY, CDR2 SAAADI. The length of the CDR3 is 13 residues. V lost 8 bases to trimming and J lost 6 bases, with 11 bases between them. The CDR3 protein is CASSGSFNSPLHF. The CDR3, as DNA: TGCGCCAGCTCTGGCAGTTTTAATTCACCCCTCCACTTT.

The V and J genes are TRBV6-5 and TRBJ2-3, with D perhaps TRBD1 (5 bases). From germline, CDR1 is MNHEY and CDR2 SVGAGI. The germline V and J ends were trimmed by 0 bases and 4 bases, with 8 bases remaining between them. This CDR3 has 14 residues. CDR3 DNA sequence: TGTGCCAGCAGTTACTCAGGGGTCGCAGATACGCAGTATTTT. Amino acids: CASSYSGVADTQYF.

This clone was counted a single time. V is TRBV5-1 and J is TRBJ2-7; the match to TRBD1 covers 9 bases. J gave up 0 bases and V 5 bases, and 3 bases lay outside the gene matches. In germline, CDR1 is SGHRS, CDR2 YFSETQ. This CDR3 region has 14 residues. The CDR3 sequence is CASRKTGGSYEQYF. The DNA of the CDR3 is TGCGCCAGCAGAAAGACAGGGGGCTCCTACGAGCAGTACTTC.

V and J are TRBV6-5 and TRBJ1-4; D is unclear. CDR1 is MNHEY and CDR2 is SVGAGI in the germline V gene. The CDR3 loop spans 15 amino acids. V lost 0 bases to trimming and J lost 6 bases, with 11 bases between them. The CDR3 sequence is CASSYSGGLHEKLFF. The DNA of the CDR3 is TGTGCCAGCAGTTACTCAGGCGGGTTGCATGAAAAACTGTTTTTT.